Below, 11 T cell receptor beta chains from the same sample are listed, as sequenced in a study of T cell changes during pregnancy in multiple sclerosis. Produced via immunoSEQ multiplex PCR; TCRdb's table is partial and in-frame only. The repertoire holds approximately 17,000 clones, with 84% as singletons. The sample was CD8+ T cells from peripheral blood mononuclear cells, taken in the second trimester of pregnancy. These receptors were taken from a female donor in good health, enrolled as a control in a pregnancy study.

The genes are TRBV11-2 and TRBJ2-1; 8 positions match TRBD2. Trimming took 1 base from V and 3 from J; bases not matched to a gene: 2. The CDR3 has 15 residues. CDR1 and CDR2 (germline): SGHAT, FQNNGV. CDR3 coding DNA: TGTGCCAGCAGCTTAGTGGCGGGGGGCTACAATGAGCAGTTCTTC. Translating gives CASSLVAGGYNEQFF.

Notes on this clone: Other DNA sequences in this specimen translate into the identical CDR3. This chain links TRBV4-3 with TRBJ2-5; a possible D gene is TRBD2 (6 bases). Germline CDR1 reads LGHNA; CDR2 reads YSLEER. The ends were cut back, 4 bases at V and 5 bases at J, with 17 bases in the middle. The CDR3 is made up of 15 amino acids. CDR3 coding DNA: TGCGCCAGCAGCCCCCGAGGAGGGGTAAGGGAGACCCAGTACTTC. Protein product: CASSPRGGVRETQYF.

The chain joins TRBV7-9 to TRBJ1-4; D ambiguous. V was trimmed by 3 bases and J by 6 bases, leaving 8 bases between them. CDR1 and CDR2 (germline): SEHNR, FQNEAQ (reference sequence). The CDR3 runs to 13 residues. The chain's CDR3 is CASSLGGDEKLFF. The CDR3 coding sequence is TGTGCCAGCAGCTTGGGAGGAGATGAAAAACTGTTTTTT.

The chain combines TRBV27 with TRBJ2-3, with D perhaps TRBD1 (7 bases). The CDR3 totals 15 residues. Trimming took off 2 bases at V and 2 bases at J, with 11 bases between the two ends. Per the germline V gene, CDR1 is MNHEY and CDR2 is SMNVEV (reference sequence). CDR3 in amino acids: CASSLRRGPTDTQYF. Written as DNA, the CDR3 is TGTGCCAGCAGTTTAAGGAGGGGGCCCACAGATACGCAGTATTTT.

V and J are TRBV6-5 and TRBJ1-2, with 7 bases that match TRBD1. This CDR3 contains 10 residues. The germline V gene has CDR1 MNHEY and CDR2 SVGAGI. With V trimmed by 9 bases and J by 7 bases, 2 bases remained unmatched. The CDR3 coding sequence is TGTGCCAGTTACAGGGGTGGCTACACCTTC. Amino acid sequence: CASYRGGYTF.

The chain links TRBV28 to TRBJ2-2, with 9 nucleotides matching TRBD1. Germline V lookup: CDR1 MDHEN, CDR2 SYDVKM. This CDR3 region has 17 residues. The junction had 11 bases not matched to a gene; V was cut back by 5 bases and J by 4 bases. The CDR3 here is CASSDPRTGAVTGELFF. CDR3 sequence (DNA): TGTGCCAGCAGTGACCCACGGACAGGGGCGGTCACCGGGGAGCTGTTTTTT. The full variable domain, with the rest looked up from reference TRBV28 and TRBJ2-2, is DVKVTQSSRYLVKRTGEKVFLECVQDMDHENMFWYRQDPGLGLRLIYFSYDVKMKEKGDIPEGYSVSREKKERFSLILESASTNQTSMYLCASSDPRTGAVTGELFFGEGSRLTVL.

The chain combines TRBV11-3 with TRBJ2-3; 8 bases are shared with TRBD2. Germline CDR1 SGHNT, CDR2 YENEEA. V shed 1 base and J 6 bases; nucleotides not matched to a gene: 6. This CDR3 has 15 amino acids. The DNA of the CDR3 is TGTGCCAGCAGCTTAGGCTCGGGGGGGCAGGATACGCAGTATTTT. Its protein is CASSLGSGGQDTQYF.

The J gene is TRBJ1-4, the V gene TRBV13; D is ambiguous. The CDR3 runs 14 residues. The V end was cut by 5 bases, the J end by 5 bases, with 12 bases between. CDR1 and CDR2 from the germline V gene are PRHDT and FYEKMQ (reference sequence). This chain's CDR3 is CASSPGRENEKLFF. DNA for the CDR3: TGTGCCAGCAGCCCTGGACGGGAAAATGAAAAACTGTTTTTT.

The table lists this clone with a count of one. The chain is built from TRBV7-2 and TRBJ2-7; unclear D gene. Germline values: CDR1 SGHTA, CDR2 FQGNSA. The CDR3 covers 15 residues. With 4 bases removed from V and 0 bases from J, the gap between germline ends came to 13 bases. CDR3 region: CASSYYPVDSYEQYF. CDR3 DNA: TGTGCCAGCAGCTACTACCCGGTCGACTCCTACGAGCAGTACTTC.

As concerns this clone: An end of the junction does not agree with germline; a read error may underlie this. The CDR3 region is CASSLAPGDTQYF. The CDR3 coding sequence is TGTGCTAGCAGCTTAGCCCCAGGGGATACGCAGTATTTT. This rearrangement joins TRBV7-7 to TRBJ2-3; a possible D gene is TRBD1 (5 bases). The germline gives CDR1 SSHAT, CDR2 FNYEAQ (reference sequence). This CDR3 is built from 13 residues.

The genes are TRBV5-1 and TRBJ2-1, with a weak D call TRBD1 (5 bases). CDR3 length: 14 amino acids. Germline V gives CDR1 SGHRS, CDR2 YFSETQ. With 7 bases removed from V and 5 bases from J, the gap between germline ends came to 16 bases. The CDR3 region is CASGVQGSNNEQFF. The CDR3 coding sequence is TGCGCCAGCGGGGTCCAGGGCAGCAACAATGAGCAGTTCTTC.